This T cell receptor (beta chain) was retrieved from a study of blood T cell repertoires in COVID-19. This clone was observed a single time. V was shortened by 4 bases and J by 5 bases, with 12 bases between the two germline ends. Germline V gene sequence: CDR1 SGDLS, CDR2 YYNGEE. There are 13 residues in the CDR3. In the source study's methods: Cell counts per sample came from amplifying reference gene primers. Using immunoSEQ multiplex PCR, the repertoire was profiled, and TCRdb retains in-frame clones only, with some absent. The V and J calls and clone size are taken from that table; D and trimming were inferred from the DNA. The sample holds 280,000 or so clones, 70% to 90% seen once. Cohort placement rested on clinical history that participants reported themselves.

This receptor was taken from a man aged 30-40 years who had recovered from COVID-19. Material for sequencing was PBMCs or T cells enriched from blood (not recorded which). The chain carries TRBV9 and TRBJ2-5; no reliable D call. CDR3 nucleotides: TGTGCCAGCAGCCCAACATCCTCGGAGACCCAGTACTTC. Amino acid sequence: CASSPTSSETQYF. Filled out from reference TRBV9 and TRBJ2-5, the complete variable domain reads DSGVTQTPKHLITATGQRVTLRCSPRSGDLSVYWYQQSLDQGLQFLIQYYNGEERAKGNILERFSAQQFPDLHSELNLSSLELGDSALYFCASSPTSSETQYFGPGTRLLVL.